Listed below are T cell receptor beta chains from one sample, sequenced in a study of CD8 T cells in ankylosing spondylitis. A single record per CDR3 protein comes from TCRdb applying MiXCR to the 5' RACE reads. The repertoire holds 500,000 to 550,000 distinct CDR3 sequences, 9.5% to 15% seen once, with under 7.5% in the top ten. The sequenced sample was blood, either unsorted or a sorted T cell fraction (not recorded which). All receptors derive from a male donor with ankylosing spondylitis. CDR3s include the opening cysteine and the closing phenylalanine or tryptophan. The D gene is left open where the match is weak. The size entry is marked missing in some rows and otherwise reads once, few, many or a size class.

CDR3	DNA	V	D	J	size
CASSSIKGNEQFF	TGTGCCAGCAGCTCCATTAAGGGGAATGAGCAGTTCTTC	TRBV7-6	-	TRBJ2-1	-
CASSTWTGTTNEKLFF	TGTGCCAGCAGCACTTGGACCGGGACCACTAATGAAAAACTGTTTTTT	TRBV7-9	-	TRBJ1-4	-
CASSLTMGLPDNEQFF	TGTGCCAGCAGTTTAACGATGGGACTCCCCGATAACGAGCAGTTCTTC	TRBV28	-	TRBJ2-1	-
CASSRQIRGYTF	TGTGCCAGCTCCCGACAGATACGGGGCTACACCTTC	TRBV6-1	-	TRBJ1-2	few
CSARDHRVDGYTF	TGCAGTGCTAGAGATCACAGGGTCGATGGCTACACCTTC	TRBV20-1	-	TRBJ1-2	-
CASSQLGAAEQFF	TGCGCCAGCAGCCAGCTAGGGGCTGCTGAGCAGTTCTTC	TRBV5-1	-	TRBJ2-1	many
CASSEDGGHYTEAFF	TGTGCCAGCAGCGAAGACGGAGGGCATTACACTGAAGCTTTCTTT	TRBV2	-	TRBJ1-1	-
CASSPPRSGWETQYF	TGCGCCAGCAGCCCGCCAAGGAGCGGGTGGGAGACCCAGTACTTC	TRBV4-1	-	TRBJ2-5	-
CASSQGGWSRTPNTEAFF	TGTGCCAGCAGCCAAGGGGGTTGGAGCCGCACACCGAACACTGAAGCTTTCTTT	TRBV3-1	-	TRBJ1-1	-
CASSLSLGEYDNEQFF	TGTGCCAGCAGTTTATCGTTGGGGGAATACGACAATGAGCAGTTCTTC	TRBV27	-	TRBJ2-1	-
CASSERDGQPQHF	TGTGCCAGCAGTGAACGGGACGGTCAGCCCCAGCATTTT	TRBV6-1	-	TRBJ1-5	-
CSVRQGLYTEAFF	TGCAGCGTCAGACAGGGACTGTACACTGAAGCTTTCTTT	TRBV29-1	TRBD1	TRBJ1-1	few
CASSYPGQYNQPQHF	TGTGCCAGCAGTTACCCGGGACAGTACAATCAGCCCCAGCATTTT	TRBV6-5	TRBD1	TRBJ1-5	-
CAISEPTTGAGELFF	TGTGCCATCAGTGAGCCGACCACAGGGGCCGGGGAGCTGTTTTTT	TRBV10-3	TRBD1	TRBJ2-2	few
CSARTYLSYEQYF	TGCAGTGCTAGGACTTACCTTTCGTACGAGCAGTACTTC	TRBV20-1	-	TRBJ2-7	many
CASSNNRFPFFGYTF	TGCGCCAGCAGCAATAACAGGTTTCCATTCTTCGGCTACACCTTC	TRBV4-1	-	TRBJ1-2	-